This T cell receptor (beta chain) was recovered during a study of T cell responses to AZD1222 COVID-19 vaccine. In regard to this clone: The antigen remains undetermined.

The data were produced by immunoSEQ multiplex PCR, yet TCRdb's version contains in-frame clones alone and is incomplete. The data hold approximately 77,000 clones, with approximately 92% observed a single time. Study results and limitations: Seropositive AZD1222 recipients at baseline numbered only five or six. Vaccine-associated CD4 TCRs spanned spike, dominant at 160-218 and 743-854. Nearly half of spike-specific TCRs reportedly go after variant regions that carry no mutations.

Germline V CDR1 and CDR2: LGHDT, YNNKEL (reference sequence). V lost 0 bases to trimming and J lost 2 bases, with 9 bases between them. This CDR3 has 15 amino acids. Second-dose intervals of approximately 4 or approximately 12 weeks were pooled. The clonotype comes from an adult who received the AZD1222 COVID-19 vaccine. The sequenced sample was peripheral blood, obtained 28 days after the second AZD1222 dose. The chain carries TRBV3-1 (or the pseudogene TRBV3-2) and TRBJ2-3; a possible D gene is TRBD1 (5 bases). The DNA for the CDR3 is TGTGCCAGCAGCCAAGAGTGGACACTCACAGATACGCAGTATTTT. Encoded protein: CASSQEWTLTDTQYF.